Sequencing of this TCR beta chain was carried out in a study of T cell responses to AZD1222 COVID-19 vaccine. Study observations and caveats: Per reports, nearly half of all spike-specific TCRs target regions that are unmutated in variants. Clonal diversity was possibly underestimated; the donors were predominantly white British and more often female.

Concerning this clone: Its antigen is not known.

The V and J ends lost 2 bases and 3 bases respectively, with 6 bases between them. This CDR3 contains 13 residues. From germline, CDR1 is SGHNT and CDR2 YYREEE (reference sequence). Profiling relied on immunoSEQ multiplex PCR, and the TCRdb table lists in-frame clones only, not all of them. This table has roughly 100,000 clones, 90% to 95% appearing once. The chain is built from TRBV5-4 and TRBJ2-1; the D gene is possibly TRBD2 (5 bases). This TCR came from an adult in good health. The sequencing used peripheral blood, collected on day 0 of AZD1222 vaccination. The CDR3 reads CASSFRGYNEQFF. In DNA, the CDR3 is TGTGCCAGCAGCTTTCGGGGCTACAATGAGCAGTTCTTC.